This T cell receptor beta chain came from a study of cytomegalovirus exposure and HLA in healthy donors. V shed 9 bases, J shed 5 bases, and the junction held 10 bases outside the gene matches. This CDR3 has 13 residues. Germline V lookup: CDR1 MNHEY, CDR2 SVGAGI. On this clone: The identical CDR3 is also encoded by other nucleotide sequences in the sample.

60 Vbeta and 13 Jbeta primers were used in PCR. The data were produced by immunoSEQ multiplex PCR, yet TCRdb's version contains in-frame clones alone and is incomplete. The profile covers approximately 150,000 clones, with roughly 80% appearing a single time and 9.5% to 10% taken by the ten largest. The clonotype originates from a man aged 18 to 29 in good health and CMV-seropositive. The sample was PBMCs. The rearrangement links TRBV6-5 to TRBJ2-7, with TRBD1 matching 7 bases. CDR3 bases: TGTGCCAGTAGACGACAGGGTGAGGACGAGCAGTACTTC. This translates into CASRRQGEDEQYF.